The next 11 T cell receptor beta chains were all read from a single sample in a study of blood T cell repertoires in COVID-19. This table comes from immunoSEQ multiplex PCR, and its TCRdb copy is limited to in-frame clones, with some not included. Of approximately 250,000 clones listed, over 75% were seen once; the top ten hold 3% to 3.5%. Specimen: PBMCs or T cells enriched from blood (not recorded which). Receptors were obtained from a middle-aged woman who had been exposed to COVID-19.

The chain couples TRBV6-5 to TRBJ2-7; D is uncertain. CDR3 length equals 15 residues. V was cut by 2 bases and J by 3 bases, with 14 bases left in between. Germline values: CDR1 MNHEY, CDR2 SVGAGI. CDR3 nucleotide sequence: TGTGCCAGCAGTTACCCGAACTCAGGCGACTACGAGCAGTACTTC. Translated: CASSYPNSGDYEQYF.

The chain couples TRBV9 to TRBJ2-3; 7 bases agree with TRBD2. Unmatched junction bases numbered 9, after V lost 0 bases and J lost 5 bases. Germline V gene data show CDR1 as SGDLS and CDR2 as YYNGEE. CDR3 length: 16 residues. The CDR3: CASSVEGREWVDTQYF. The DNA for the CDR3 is TGTGCCAGCAGCGTAGAAGGGCGGGAGTGGGTAGATACGCAGTATTTT.

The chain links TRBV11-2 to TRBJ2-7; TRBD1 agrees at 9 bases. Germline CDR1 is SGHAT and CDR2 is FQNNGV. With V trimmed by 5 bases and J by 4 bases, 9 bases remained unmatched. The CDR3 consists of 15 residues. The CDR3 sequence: CASSPPYGQGYEQYF. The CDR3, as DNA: TGTGCCAGCAGCCCGCCGTACGGACAGGGGTACGAGCAGTACTTC.

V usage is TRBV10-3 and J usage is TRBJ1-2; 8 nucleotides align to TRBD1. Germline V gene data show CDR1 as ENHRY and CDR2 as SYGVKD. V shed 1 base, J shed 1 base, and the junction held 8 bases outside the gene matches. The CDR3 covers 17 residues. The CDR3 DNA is TGTGCCATCAGTGAGTTTGTTGGACAGGGCGATAACTATGGCTACACCTTC. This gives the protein CAISEFVGQGDNYGYTF.

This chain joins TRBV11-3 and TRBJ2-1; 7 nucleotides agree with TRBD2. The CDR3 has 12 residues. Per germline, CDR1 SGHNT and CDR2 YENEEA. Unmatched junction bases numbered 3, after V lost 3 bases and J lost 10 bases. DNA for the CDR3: TGTGCCAGCAGCTTCGGTAGCGGGGAGCAGTTCTTC. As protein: CASSFGSGEQFF.

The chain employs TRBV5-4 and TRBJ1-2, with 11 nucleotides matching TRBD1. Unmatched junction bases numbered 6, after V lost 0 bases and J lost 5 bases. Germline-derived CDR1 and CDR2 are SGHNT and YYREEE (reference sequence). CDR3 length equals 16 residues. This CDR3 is CASSLGGQGGLYGYTF. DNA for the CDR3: TGTGCCAGCAGCTTGGGGGGACAGGGGGGATTATATGGCTACACCTTC. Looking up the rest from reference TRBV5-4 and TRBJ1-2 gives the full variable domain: ETGVTQSPTHLIKTRGQQVTLRCSSQSGHNTVSWYQQALGQGPQFIFQYYREEENGRGNFPPRFSGLQFPNYSSELNVNALELDDSALYLCASSLGGQGGLYGYTFGSGTRLTVV.

CDR3 residues: CASSWDRVMCGYTF. The CDR3 DNA reads as TGTGCCAGCAGTTGGGACAGGGTGATGTGTGGCTACACCTTC. The rearrangement uses TRBV6-9 and TRBJ1-2; 9 bases are a match to TRBD1. The CDR3 has 14 residues. Germline V gives CDR1 MNHGY, CDR2 SVAAGI. The V and J ends lost 4 bases and 7 bases, in that order; junction bases with no gene match: 7.

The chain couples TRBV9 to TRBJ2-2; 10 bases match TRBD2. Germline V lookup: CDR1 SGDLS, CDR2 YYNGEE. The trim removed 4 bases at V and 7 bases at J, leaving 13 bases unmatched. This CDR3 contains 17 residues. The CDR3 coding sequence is TGTGCCAGCAGCTCCACCCTATCGGGACTAGCGCACGGGGAGCTGTTTTTT. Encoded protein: CASSSTLSGLAHGELFF.

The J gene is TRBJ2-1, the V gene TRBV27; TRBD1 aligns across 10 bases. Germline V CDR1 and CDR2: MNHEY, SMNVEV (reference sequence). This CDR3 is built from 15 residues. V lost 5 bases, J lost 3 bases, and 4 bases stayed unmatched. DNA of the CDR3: TGTGCCAGCAGTCTCGGGACAGGGGTCTACAATGAGCAGTTCTTC. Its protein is CASSLGTGVYNEQFF.

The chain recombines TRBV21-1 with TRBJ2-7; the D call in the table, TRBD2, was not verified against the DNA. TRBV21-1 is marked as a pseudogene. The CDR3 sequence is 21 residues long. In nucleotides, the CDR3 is TGTGCCAGCAGCCCTGGGACAGGAAAACTAGCGGGAGGTAATAGCTCCTACGAGCAGTACGTC. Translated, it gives CASSPGTGKLAGGNSSYEQYV.

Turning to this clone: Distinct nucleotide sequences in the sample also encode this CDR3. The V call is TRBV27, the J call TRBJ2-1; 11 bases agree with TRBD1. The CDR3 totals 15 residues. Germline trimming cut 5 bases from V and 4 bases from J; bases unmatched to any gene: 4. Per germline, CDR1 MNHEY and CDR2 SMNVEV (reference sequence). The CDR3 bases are TGTGCCAGCAGTCCCGGGACAGGGGGTTACAATGAGCAGTTCTTC. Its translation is CASSPGTGGYNEQFF.